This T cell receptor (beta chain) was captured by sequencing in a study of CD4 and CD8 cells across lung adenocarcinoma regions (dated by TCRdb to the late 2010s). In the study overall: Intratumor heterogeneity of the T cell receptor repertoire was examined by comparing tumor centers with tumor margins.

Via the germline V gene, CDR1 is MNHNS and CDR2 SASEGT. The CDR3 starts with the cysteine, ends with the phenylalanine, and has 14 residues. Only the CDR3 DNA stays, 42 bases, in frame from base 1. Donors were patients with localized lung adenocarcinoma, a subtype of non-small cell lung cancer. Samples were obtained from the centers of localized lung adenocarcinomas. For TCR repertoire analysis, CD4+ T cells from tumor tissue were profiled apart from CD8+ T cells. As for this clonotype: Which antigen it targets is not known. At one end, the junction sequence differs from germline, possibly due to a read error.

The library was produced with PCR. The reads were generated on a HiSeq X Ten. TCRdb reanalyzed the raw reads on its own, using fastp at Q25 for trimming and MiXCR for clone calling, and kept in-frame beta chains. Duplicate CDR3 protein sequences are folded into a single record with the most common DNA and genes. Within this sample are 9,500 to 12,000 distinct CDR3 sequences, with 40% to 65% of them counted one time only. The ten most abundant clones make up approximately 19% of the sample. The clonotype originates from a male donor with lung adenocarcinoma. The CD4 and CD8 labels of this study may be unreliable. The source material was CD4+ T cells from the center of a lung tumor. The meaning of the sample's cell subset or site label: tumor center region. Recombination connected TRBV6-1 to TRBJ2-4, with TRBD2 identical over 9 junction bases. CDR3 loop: CAGKLAGEADMQYF. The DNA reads TGTGCCGGAAAATTAGCGGGAGAGGCAGATATGCAGTATTTC.